This T cell receptor beta chain was recovered during a study of PD-1 blockade in classical Hodgkin lymphoma (dated by TCRdb to 2020 to 2022). In the study overall: Nivolumab dosing was 3 mg/kg intravenously every 2 weeks, continuing until either disease progression or unacceptable toxicity. To define a peripheral blood immune signature of response to PD-1 blockade in classical Hodgkin lymphoma, the study combined TCR beta sequencing with CyTOF. Overall study outcomes, separate from this receptor: Among trial patients, those achieving complete response had baseline diversity similar to that of newly diagnosed patients, while diversity was significantly lower in partial responders and progressors. The study was restricted to a single clinical trial cohort, and the causes of repertoire differences, possibly disease activity or prior therapy, were left undefined. By C4D1, a significant rise was seen in CD4+ TCR diversity but not in CD8+ TCR diversity (p=0.0027 vs p=0.16), and the rise was most apparent among complete responders (p=0.02). Baseline TCR diversity was reported to be lower in newly diagnosed patients than in healthy donors and to be lower still in relapsed/refractory patients. Lower diversity was observed in patients in whom nivolumab was started less than 1 year after ASCT, and these patients were excluded from later analyses so that confounding by immune reconstitution would be avoided.

As to this clone: The clone's antigen remains unknown. Per-base quality was not reported, and no clone a single base away is much larger than it.

According to the study, the label for this sample's time point signals: cycle 4 day 1 (C4D1), after 5 to 7 weeks of nivolumab. All trial patients had relapsed after autologous stem cell transplantation, with cohorts A, B and C differing in prior brentuximab vedotin exposure. The trial cohort was composed of over 50 patients with relapsed/refractory classical Hodgkin lymphoma, for whom complete response, partial response or progressive disease was recorded as best overall response. In the multi-cohort phase II CheckMate 205 trial, trial patients received single-agent nivolumab. An independent review committee assessed best overall response by applying the 2007 International Working Group response criteria. PBMCs from the trial were collected at three points: immediately before nivolumab initiation (C1D1), and during therapy at cycle 2 day 1 and cycle 4 day 1. Peripheral blood was collected in 8 mL Vacutainer Cell Preparation Tubes, from which PBMCs were isolated by centrifugation and then cryopreserved.

Genomic DNA was extracted with the Qiagen DNeasy kit from unsorted PBMCs and from negatively selected CD4+ and CD8+ fractions. Using primers that anneal to V and J segments, immunoSEQ multiplex PCR amplified the TCR beta CDR3 regions. A synthetic immune receptor repertoire was used to minimize amplification bias, and any remaining bias was removed computationally after sequencing. As for the original processing: Repertoire diversity was quantified as the Shannon entropy index using custom Python scripts. Unsorted, CD4+ and CD8+ repertoires were examined separately, except in combined analyses, for which CD4+ and CD8+ sequences were merged in silico. Clonal expansion was defined as a frequency increase of at least 2-fold after treatment compared with C1D1, and clones undetected at baseline were assigned a pseudocount of 0.5. Clones with 0 or 1 copy at C1D1 were defined as singleton clones, while clones with 2 or more copies were defined as non-singleton clones. Clones expanded in unsorted samples were annotated as CD4+, CD8+ or unknown by matching protein sequences in sorted samples from the same patient. Wilcoxon tests on paired samples were used to test diversity changes from C1D1 to C4D1. The clones in this table, taken by TCRdb from immuneACCESS, are in-frame only. Not every clone is retained; where verified, under half of the shortfall comes from an unresolved V gene, and the cause of the rest is unknown. V and J calls and clone size are given by that table; D and trimming were obtained from the DNA. The table for this sample lists more than 40,000 clones; nearly 70% of them were counted only once. The ten most abundant clones make up over 2.5% of the sample.

The CDR3 runs 15 amino acids, cysteine and phenylalanine included. CDR3 DNA is the only sequence kept; it has 45 bases, read in frame from the first base. The V and J ends are trimmed by 3 bases and 2 bases, leaving 15 bases between them. CDR1 and CDR2 were assigned from the germline V gene (reference sequence) as GTSNPN and SVGIG. This receptor was taken from a human donor with classical Hodgkin lymphoma. This specimen consisted of peripheral blood mononuclear cells (PBMCs), obtained before the fourth cycle of nivolumab. The sequence joins TRBV30 to TRBJ2-3; the D gene is unclear. The CDR3 in this case is CAWSSGHTATDTQYF. The nucleotides are TGTGCCTGGAGCTCCGGGCATACGGCCACAGATACGCAGTATTTT.